This T cell receptor (beta chain) was documented in a study of T-cell reconstitution after alpha-beta-depleted transplantation in children. V was shortened by 3 bases and J by 7 bases, with 18 bases between the two germline ends. Germline CDR1 and CDR2: SGHRS and YFSETQ. The CDR3 length is 15 residues. Unique molecular identifiers featured in how the TCRbeta library was prepared. A single record per CDR3 protein comes from TCRdb applying MiXCR to the PCR reads. Counted here are about 230,000 distinct CDR3 sequences, around 9.6% occurring once; the ten biggest clones make up about 6%. This clonotype was recorded at least ten times.

The source was PBMCs from the stem cell graft donor, collected from the stem cell graft. V and J are TRBV5-1 and TRBJ2-3; D is undetermined. The source is a human donor who donated a stem cell graft to a child with acute lymphoblastic leukemia. CDR3 DNA: TGCGCCAGCAGCTCTTACGATGGGCCTTGGAATACGCAGTATTTT. Amino acids: CASSSYDGPWNTQYF.